Shown below are 15 T cell receptor beta chains from a single sample sequenced in a study of T cell responses to AZD1222 COVID-19 vaccine. Libraries were prepared by immunoSEQ multiplex PCR; TCRdb keeps only in-frame clonotypes and omits some of them. Of 100,000 to 110,000 clones in the sample, about 89% are singletons; the top ten hold roughly 4.2%. The sample consisted of peripheral blood, taken on day 0 of MenACWY control vaccination. These receptors were collected from an adult in good health.

The chain has TRBV28 and TRBJ1-1, with D possibly TRBD1 on 6 matching bases. Germline V gene lookup returns CDR1 MDHEN and CDR2 SYDVKM. The CDR3 consists of 19 residues. Trimming left V 2 bases short and J 2 bases short, with 24 bases between. CDR3 nucleotide sequence: TGTGCCAGCAGTTTAATTGGGGGCCATGCAGCTGGGGAAAACACTGAAGCTTTCTTT. This encodes CASSLIGGHAAGENTEAFF.

This rearrangement joins TRBV5-1 to TRBJ2-5; TRBD2 aligns across 15 bases. The CDR3 sequence is 18 residues long. The junction had 8 bases not matched to a gene; V was cut back by 1 base and J by 4 bases. In germline, CDR1 is SGHRS, CDR2 YFSETQ. CDR3 bases: TGCGCCAGCAGCTTGACACCGGGACTAGCGGGGGGACGAGAGACCCAGTACTTC. Its protein is CASSLTPGLAGGRETQYF. The full variable domain, rest sourced from reference TRBV5-1 and TRBJ2-5, is KAGVTQTPRYLIKTRGQQVTLSCSPISGHRSVSWYQQTPGQGLQFLFEYFSETQRNKGNFPGRFSGRQFSNSRSEMNVSTLELGDSALYLCASSLTPGLAGGRETQYFGPGTRLLVL.

The chain employs TRBV28 and TRBJ1-1; D not certain. Per the germline V gene, CDR1 is MDHEN and CDR2 is SYDVKM. Trimming left V 6 bases short and J 3 bases short, with 11 bases between. The CDR3 runs to 13 residues. CDR3 sequence (DNA): TGTGCCAGCAGACTCCTATGGGACACTGAAGCTTTCTTT. This codes for CASRLLWDTEAFF.

This chain connects TRBV27 to TRBJ1-5; maybe TRBD1 (6 bases). Germline V gives CDR1 MNHEY, CDR2 SMNVEV (reference sequence). CDR3 length: 15 amino acids. The V end lost 5 bases, the J end lost 9 bases, and 20 bases lay between the germline ends. The CDR3 coding sequence is TGTGCCAGCAGTCCAACACCGACAGGAGTAAGGCCCCAGCATTTT. The encoded protein is CASSPTPTGVRPQHF.

The CDR3 region is CASSAGTSDLYNEQFF. For the CDR3, the DNA is TGTGCCAGCAGCGCCGGGACTAGCGATCTCTACAATGAGCAGTTCTTC. The rearrangement links TRBV9 to TRBJ2-1; 10 bases align to TRBD2. The length of the CDR3 is 16 residues. With V trimmed by 3 bases and J by 3 bases, 6 bases remained unmatched. The V gene's germline CDR1 is SGDLS and CDR2 YYNGEE.

The chain combines TRBV28 with TRBJ2-5; 9 bases are a match to TRBD1. Looked up from germline, CDR1 is MDHEN and CDR2 is SYDVKM. This CDR3 region has 15 residues. The trim removed 5 bases at V and 3 bases at J, leaving 7 bases unmatched. The CDR3 coding sequence is TGTGCCAGCAGTCCTCGGACAGGGGCTAAAGAGACCCAGTACTTC. Its protein product is CASSPRTGAKETQYF.

V and J are TRBV5-6 and TRBJ1-3; D is ambiguous. The CDR3 sequence is 14 residues long. CDR1 SGHDT and CDR2 YYEEEE come from the germline V gene. V lost 0 bases and J lost 1, with 5 bases in between. CDR3 loop: CASSLDTSGNTIYF. DNA for the CDR3: TGTGCCAGCAGCTTGGACACTTCTGGAAACACCATATATTTT.

J is TRBJ1-5 and V is TRBV6-2 or TRBV6-3, with D unresolved. Germline V gene lookup returns CDR1 MNHEY and CDR2 SVGEGT. The CDR3 is 13 amino acids. V was trimmed by 2 bases and J by 5 bases, leaving 7 bases between them. Here the CDR3 DNA reads TGTGCCAGCAGTTACCCTCATGATCAGCCCCAGCATTTT. It encodes CASSYPHDQPQHF.

The chain is built from TRBV5-1 and TRBJ1-1; D possibly corresponds to TRBD1 (5 bases). CDR1 and CDR2 from the germline V gene are SGHRS and YFSETQ. CDR3 size: 13 residues. V lost 5 bases to trimming and J lost 0 bases, with 8 bases between them. The CDR3 region has the DNA TGCGCCAGCAGGACAGCCATGAACACTGAAGCTTTCTTT. Encoded protein: CASRTAMNTEAFF.

This chain links TRBV6-2 or TRBV6-3 with TRBJ1-2; D ambiguous. In germline, CDR1 is MNHEY, CDR2 SVGEGT. V lost 6 bases to trimming and J lost 2 bases, with 13 bases between them. CDR3 length: 14 amino acids. CDR3 sequence reads: CASSRQDLNYGYTF. DNA of the CDR3: TGTGCCAGCAGCCGCCAGGATCTAAACTATGGCTACACCTTC.

The chain couples TRBV3-1 (or the pseudogene TRBV3-2) to TRBJ1-6; D gene ambiguous. Per germline, CDR1 LGHDT and CDR2 YNNKEL (reference sequence). This CDR3 has 16 amino acids. Between the trimmed V and J ends, which lost 4 bases and 4 bases, there was a span of 14 bases. CDR3 residues: CASSPSRPGYNSPLHF. CDR3 nucleotide sequence: TGTGCCAGCAGCCCCAGTCGTCCTGGGTATAATTCACCCCTCCACTTT.

J is TRBJ2-7 and V is TRBV3-1 (or the pseudogene TRBV3-2); 8 bases fit TRBD2. This CDR3 spans 15 amino acids. J gave up 3 bases and V 2 bases, and 6 bases lay outside the gene matches. Germline V CDR1 and CDR2: LGHDT, YNNKEL (reference sequence). Here the CDR3 DNA reads TGTGCCAGCAGCCAAAAGGCAGCGGGAGTCTACGAGCAGTACTTC. Protein product: CASSQKAAGVYEQYF.

This chain uses TRBV2 with TRBJ1-1, with 8 positions matching TRBD1. Germline V gene data show CDR1 as SNHLY and CDR2 as FYNNEI. This CDR3 comprises 15 residues. V lost 6 bases, J lost 2 bases, and 8 bases stayed unmatched. In DNA, the CDR3 is TGTGCCAGCAGCCTGGGACAGGCGACCAACACTGAAGCTTTCTTT. It is translated as CASSLGQATNTEAFF.

The CDR3 spells CATNQPQHF. CDR3 DNA sequence: TGTGCCACCAATCAGCCCCAGCATTTT. This rearrangement joins TRBV21-1 to TRBJ1-5. TRBV21-1 is a known pseudogene. CDR3 length equals 9 residues.

This clone was seen once. The chain uses TRBV6-5 and TRBJ1-3; 8 bases match TRBD1. Germline values: CDR1 MNHEY, CDR2 SVGAGI. The CDR3 is 13 amino acids. The trim removed 2 bases at V and 11 bases at J, leaving 5 bases unmatched. Here the CDR3 DNA reads TGTGCCAGCAGTTACGCGGACAGGGCGGCCATATATTTT. Its protein is CASSYADRAAIYF.